This passage covers 32 T cell receptor beta chains from one sample sequenced in a study of T cells in Graves' hyperthyroidism and ophthalmopathy. Amplified regions were TCR beta CDR3 sequences from RNA transcripts. RT-PCR in the first round (using the HTBI primer set) targeted the TCR CDR3. In TCRdb, the multiplex PCR reads were re-called with MiXCR into one record per CDR3 protein. This sample carries around 500,000 distinct CDR3 sequences, 14% of them seen once, and the ten largest clones take about 15%. The sequenced sample consisted of blood. These receptors came from a woman between 40 and 55 years old with Graves' hyperthyroidism.

This clonotype was recorded at least ten times. V and J are TRBV28 and TRBJ1-5, with D perhaps TRBD1 (6 bases). Germline values: CDR1 MDHEN, CDR2 SYDVKM. The CDR3 has 19 residues. V was trimmed by 5 bases and J by 1 base, leaving 24 bases between them. The CDR3 here is CASSRSGTRKRGSNQPQHF. CDR3 coding DNA: TGTGCCAGCAGTCGAAGCGGGACAAGGAAGAGGGGAAGCAATCAGCCCCAGCATTTT.

The V and J genes are TRBV6-1 and TRBJ2-2, with D perhaps matching TRBD2 (5 bases). With 2 bases removed from V and 7 bases from J, the gap between germline ends came to 11 bases. The CDR3 covers 14 residues. The germline gives CDR1 MNHNS, CDR2 SASEGT. CDR3 residues: CASSEIPGIGELFF. The CDR3 DNA follows: TGTGCCAGCAGTGAAATTCCCGGGATCGGGGAGCTGTTTTTT.

CDR3 sequence reads: CGGGQWAGEQYF. CDR3 coding DNA: TGCGGGGGGGGGCAGTGGGCAGGGGAGCAGTACTTC. The chain joins TRBV20-1 to TRBJ2-7; D possibly corresponds to TRBD2 (7 bases). CDR1 is DFQATT, CDR2 SNEGSKA, per germline (reference sequence). The CDR3 is 12 residues long.

Comment on this clonotype: Possible read error: a much larger clone is one base away. As the CDR3 is not closed by the conserved phenylalanine or tryptophan, this likely results from a read error. The gene calls are TRBV18 and TRBJ2-2; D gene unclear. Trimming stripped 0 bases from V and 4 bases from J, with 9 bases between. Germline V lookup: CDR1 KGHSH, CDR2 LQKENI. The CDR3 extends over 15 amino acids. The CDR3 loop reads CASSPPSPATGELFL. The CDR3 DNA follows: TGTGCCAGCTCACCACCGTCGCCAGCCACCGGGGAGCTGTTTTTG.

This clonotype has ten or more counts. V and J are TRBV19 and TRBJ1-1; a weak D match, TRBD1 (5 bases). From germline, CDR1 is LNHDA and CDR2 SQIVND (reference sequence). Trimming pared 5 bases from V and 1 base from J, leaving 14 bases between. The length of the CDR3 is 15 residues. The CDR3 region is CASSPQAGWNTEAFF. Written as DNA, the CDR3 is TGTGCCAGTAGTCCCCAGGCAGGGTGGAACACTGAAGCTTTCTTT.

The sample holds many counts of this clonotype. The chain couples TRBV12-3 or TRBV12-4 to TRBJ1-1, with D maybe TRBD1 (6 bases). Trimming left V 6 bases short and J 0 bases short, with 14 bases between. This CDR3 comprises 15 residues. The CDR3 bases are TGTGCCAGCAGCCAGGGACATAACATGAACACTGAAGCTTTCTTT. This translates into CASSQGHNMNTEAFF.

This clonotype has a count of ten or more. V usage is TRBV28 and J usage is TRBJ2-7, with D possibly TRBD1 on 5 matching bases. Germline CDR1 reads MDHEN; CDR2 reads SYDVKM. Trimming shortened V by 8 bases and J by 6 bases, and 20 bases separated the two germline ends. The CDR3 has 14 residues. CDR3 nucleotides: TGTGCCAGCGGTAGTGGGGCTTCCATCCTCGAGCAGTACTTC. It codes for CASGSGASILEQYF.

This clonotype showed up just a few times. The V gene is TRBV29-1, the J gene TRBJ2-1, with D perhaps being TRBD1 or TRBD2 (5 bases each). Germline values: CDR1 SQVTM, CDR2 ANQGSEA. This CDR3 contains 12 residues. V was pared by 6 bases and J by 7 bases, with 13 bases between. The CDR3 here is CSVGDRPNEQFF. The CDR3 DNA reads as TGCAGCGTAGGGGACCGCCCGAATGAGCAGTTCTTC.

This clonotype was observed at least ten times. The chain carries TRBV6-2 or TRBV6-3 and TRBJ1-4; tentative D call: TRBD1 (6 bases). Trimming removed 4 bases from V and 4 bases from J, with 22 bases in between. The V gene's germline CDR1 is MNHEY and CDR2 SVGEGT. This CDR3 region has 18 residues. The chain's CDR3 is CASSSGLDRPGLNEKLFF. The CDR3 DNA reads TGTGCCAGCAGTTCAGGGTTGGACAGACCGGGCCTTAATGAAAAACTGTTTTTT.

This clonotype was detected ten times or more. The chain is built from TRBV20-1 and TRBJ1-3; D gene uncertain. The ends were cut back, 5 bases at V and 1 base at J, with 9 bases in the middle. The length of the CDR3 is 13 residues. Germline V gene sequence: CDR1 DFQATT, CDR2 SNEGSKA (reference sequence). The CDR3 DNA sequence: TGCAGTGCTCGATCCGGATCTGGAAACACCATATATTTT. This sequence encodes CSARSGSGNTIYF.

Comments on this clonotype: A read error is possible here, since a much larger clone lies one base away. This sequence joins TRBV2 and TRBJ2-7, with unresolved D. The length of the CDR3 is 12 residues. The germline CDR1 and CDR2 sequences are SNHLY and FYNNEI. DNA of the CDR3: TGTGTCAGCAGTGAAAACGTCTACGAGCAGTACTTC. This encodes CVSSENVYEQYF. The full variable domain, rest sourced from reference TRBV2 and TRBJ2-7, is EPEVTQTPSHQVTQMGQEVILRCVPISNHLYFYWYRQILGQKVEFLVSFYNNEISEKSEIFDDQFSVERPDGSNFTLKIRSTKLEDSAMYFCVSSENVYEQYFGPGTRLTVT.

This clonotype was seen ten or more times. The gene calls are TRBV11-2 and TRBJ1-3; D unclear. The CDR3 is 17 residues long. V was cut by 6 bases and J by 0 bases, with 18 bases left in between. Germline CDR1 SGHAT, CDR2 FQNNGV. Here the CDR3 reads CASSLLRFEGSGNTIYF. The CDR3 coding sequence is TGTGCCAGCAGTTTACTCCGTTTCGAGGGCTCTGGAAACACCATATATTTT. Complete variable domain (other parts from reference TRBV11-2 and TRBJ1-3): EAGVAQSPRYKIIEKRQSVAFWCNPISGHATLYWYQQILGQGPKLLIQFQNNGVVDDSQLPKDRFSAERLKGVDSTLKIQPAKLEDSAVYLCASSLLRFEGSGNTIYFGEGSWLTVV.

At least ten counts were recorded for this clonotype. The chain has TRBV7-2 and TRBJ2-1; TRBD1 matches 7 bases. With V trimmed by 3 bases and J by 0 bases, 5 bases remained unmatched. Germline loops: CDR1 SGHTA, CDR2 FQGNSA. CDR3 size: 16 residues. CDR3: CASSFPGQSSYNEQFF. CDR3 bases: TGTGCCAGCAGCTTCCCGGGACAGAGCTCCTACAATGAGCAGTTCTTC.

The V and J genes are TRBV28 and TRBJ1-5; 9 bases fit TRBD1. This CDR3 has 16 amino acids. The junction had 7 bases not matched to a gene; V was cut back by 3 bases and J by 4 bases. CDR1 and CDR2 from the germline V gene are MDHEN and SYDVKM. The CDR3 loop reads CASSFDKQGANQPQHF. DNA of the CDR3: TGTGCCAGCAGTTTCGATAAACAGGGGGCAAATCAGCCCCAGCATTTT. The whole variable domain, remainder taken from reference TRBV28 and TRBJ1-5, is DVKVTQSSRYLVKRTGEKVFLECVQDMDHENMFWYRQDPGLGLRLIYFSYDVKMKEKGDIPEGYSVSREKKERFSLILESASTNQTSMYLCASSFDKQGANQPQHFGDGTRLSIL.

The V and J genes are TRBV7-9 and TRBJ1-1; TRBD1 is a possible D gene (6 bases). The CDR3 totals 15 residues. CDR1 SEHNR and CDR2 FQNEAQ come from the germline V gene (reference sequence). Between the trimmed V and J ends, which lost 4 bases and 3 bases, there was a span of 15 bases. The CDR3: CASSSGRGWDTEAFF. The CDR3 coding sequence is TGTGCCAGCAGCTCGGGCAGGGGATGGGACACTGAAGCTTTCTTT.

This clonotype has only one observation. This chain uses TRBV6-5 with TRBJ1-6; D is unclear. Trimming took off 0 bases at V and 0 bases at J, with 9 bases between the two ends. This CDR3 spans 17 amino acids. CDR1 MNHEY and CDR2 SVGAGI come from the germline V gene. As DNA, the CDR3 is TGTGCCAGCAGTTACTCGACGCAGAGCTCCTATAATTCACCCCTCCACTTT. This gives the protein CASSYSTQSSYNSPLHF.

This clonotype was picked up many times. This chain uses TRBV2 with TRBJ2-5; TRBD1 aligns across 7 bases. The V and J ends lost 1 base and 14 bases, in that order; junction bases with no gene match: 13. The CDR3 spans 14 residues. Germline assignment: CDR1 SNHLY and CDR2 FYNNEI. The DNA for the CDR3 is TGTGCCAGCAGTGAAGGAGGTTGGATAGGACAGGCCTACTTC. The encoded protein is CASSEGGWIGQAYF.

At least ten counts were recorded for this clonotype. The rearrangement links TRBV28 to TRBJ2-1; D ambiguous. V was cut by 5 bases and J by 6 bases, with 8 bases left in between. The CDR3 has 12 residues. The germline gives CDR1 MDHEN, CDR2 SYDVKM. DNA for the CDR3: TGTGCCAGCAGTCATCCCCTCAATGAGCAGTTCTTC. It is translated as CASSHPLNEQFF.

At least ten counts were recorded for this clonotype. The rearrangement links TRBV18 to TRBJ2-2; no firm D call. The CDR3 sequence is 15 residues long. Germline V gives CDR1 KGHSH, CDR2 LQKENI. Trimming took 1 base from V and 6 from J, leaving 12 bases between them. The CDR3, as DNA: TGTGCCAGCTCACCACGGAACGAGCTCTCCGGGGAGCTGTTTTTT. Its translation: CASSPRNELSGELFF.

The chain has TRBV11-2 and TRBJ2-6; D unclear. V shed 6 bases and J shed 0 bases, with 9 bases lying between them. Germline lookup yields CDR1 SGHAT and CDR2 FQNNGV. The CDR3 loop spans 15 amino acids. CDR3 DNA sequence: TGTGCCAGCAGAAAAACGCTCTCTGGGGCCAACGTCCTGACTTTC. This sequence encodes CASRKTLSGANVLTF.

V is TRBV4-1 and J is TRBJ1-2, with D possibly matching TRBD1 (6 bases). Trimming took 1 base from V and 6 from J, leaving 12 bases between them. The germline V gene encodes CDR1 MGHRA and CDR2 YSYEKL. CDR3 length: 14 amino acids. The CDR3 protein is CASSQVSQGDGYTF. As DNA, the CDR3 is TGCGCCAGCAGCCAAGTCTCACAGGGAGATGGCTACACCTTC.

This clonotype was detected ten times or more. The chain uses TRBV3-1 and TRBJ2-2; perhaps TRBD2 as D (5 bases). The CDR3 spans 17 residues. Germline V gives CDR1 LGHDT, CDR2 YNNKEL (reference sequence). Trimming took 0 bases from V and 0 from J, leaving 11 bases between them. CDR3 protein: CASSQDVRVANTGELFF. The CDR3 DNA is TGTGCCAGCAGCCAAGATGTGCGGGTCGCGAACACCGGGGAGCTGTTTTTT.

This clonotype was recorded at least ten times. V and J are TRBV5-6 and TRBJ2-5; D gene uncertain. Trimming took 0 bases from V and 0 from J, leaving 9 bases between them. CDR3 length: 15 residues. Germline-derived CDR1 and CDR2 are SGHDT and YYEEEE. CDR3 DNA sequence: TGTGCCAGCAGCTTGGGGCGGTCGTACCAAGAGACCCAGTACTTC. The encoded protein is CASSLGRSYQETQYF.

This clonotype was counted at least ten times. The chain is built from TRBV12-3 or TRBV12-4 and TRBJ2-4; 10 nucleotides match TRBD1. The CDR3 is made up of 14 amino acids. With V trimmed by 6 bases and J by 6 bases, 5 bases remained unmatched. The CDR3 here is CASRGTGAGNIQYF. In DNA form, the CDR3 reads TGTGCCAGCAGGGGGACAGGGGCGGGAAACATTCAGTACTTC.

The chain recombines TRBV7-6 with TRBJ2-3; 8 nucleotides agree with TRBD1. There are 15 residues in the CDR3. CDR1 and CDR2 (germline): SGHVS, FNYEAQ. V lost 1 base to trimming and J lost 3 bases; unmatched junction nucleotides: 3. The CDR3 loop reads CASSLGYRGTDTQYF. The CDR3 DNA follows: TGTGCCAGCAGCTTAGGGTACAGGGGGACAGATACGCAGTATTTT.

This clonotype was observed a single time. This CDR3 reads CASSRTGGGGGEQYF. The DNA for the CDR3 is TGTGCCAGCAGTCGGACAGGGGGCGGGGGAGGAGAGCAGTACTTC. This chain joins TRBV11-2 and TRBJ2-7, with 11 bases lining up with TRBD1. The CDR3 loop spans 15 amino acids. Germline-derived CDR1 and CDR2 are SGHAT and FQNNGV. V shed 6 bases and J 7 bases; nucleotides not matched to a gene: 11. The full variable domain, its missing parts supplied by reference TRBV11-2 and TRBJ2-7, is EAGVAQSPRYKIIEKRQSVAFWCNPISGHATLYWYQQILGQGPKLLIQFQNNGVVDDSQLPKDRFSAERLKGVDSTLKIQPAKLEDSAVYLCASSRTGGGGGEQYFGPGTRLTVT.

This rearrangement joins TRBV15 to TRBJ1-3, with 10 nucleotides matching TRBD1. The trim removed 3 bases at V and 4 bases at J, leaving 12 bases unmatched. CDR1 and CDR2 from the germline V gene are LNHNV and YYDKDF (reference sequence). CDR3 size: 18 residues. CDR3 region: CATSRGYRDRGSGNTIYF. For the CDR3, the DNA is TGTGCCACCAGCAGGGGTTATCGGGACAGGGGATCCGGAAACACCATATATTTT.

This clonotype was seen at least ten times. The V and J genes are TRBV20-1 and TRBJ1-2, with 9 bases fitting TRBD1. V lost 0 bases and J lost 5; bases outside the gene matches: 7. The CDR3 length is 15 residues. Germline-derived CDR1 and CDR2 are DFQATT and SNEGSKA (reference sequence). DNA for the CDR3: TGCAGTGCTAGAGAAACCGGGACAGGGCGTTATGGCTACACCTTC. Translated, it gives CSARETGTGRYGYTF.

J is TRBJ2-7 and V is TRBV12-5, with a weak D call TRBD1 (6 bases). Germline V gene sequence: CDR1 LGHNT, CDR2 FRNRAP. CDR3 length: 15 residues. The V gene lost 5 bases and the J gene lost 3 bases, with 17 bases spanning the gap. The CDR3, as DNA: TGTGCTAGTGGTCCCGCCGGGACATCTAACTACGAGCAGTACTTC. Its translation is CASGPAGTSNYEQYF. The variable domain in full, completed from reference TRBV12-5 and TRBJ2-7, reads DARVTQTPRHKVTEMGQEVTMRCQPILGHNTVFWYRQTMMQGLELLAYFRNRAPLDDSGMPKDRFSAEMPDATLATLKIQPSEPRDSAVYFCASGPAGTSNYEQYFGPGTRLTVT.

This clonotype was found many times. The chain joins TRBV6-1 to TRBJ1-1; D may be TRBD1 (5 bases). This CDR3 comprises 13 residues. Germline values: CDR1 MNHNS, CDR2 SASEGT. Trimming took 5 bases from V and 5 from J, leaving 12 bases between them. DNA for the CDR3: TGTGCCAGCAGTTATGGGAAGGGGACTGAAGCTTTCTTT. The encoded protein is CASSYGKGTEAFF.

This clonotype was recorded at least ten times. This chain joins TRBV2 and TRBJ2-7, with D perhaps matching TRBD1 (6 bases). V dropped 8 bases and J dropped 6 bases, with 14 bases sitting between them. Germline CDR1 SNHLY, CDR2 FYNNEI. This CDR3 is 12 amino acids long. The CDR3 sequence: CASGETGPEQYF. Written as DNA, the CDR3 is TGTGCCAGCGGGGAGACAGGCCCCGAGCAGTACTTC.

Only one count was recorded for this clonotype. The V call is TRBV2, the J call TRBJ2-7; a possible D gene is TRBD1 (8 bases). The ends were cut back, 6 bases at V and 6 bases at J, with 21 bases in the middle. This CDR3 spans 15 amino acids. CDR1 SNHLY and CDR2 FYNNEI come from the germline V gene. CDR3 loop: CASRPPAGGGGEQYF. The CDR3 nucleotides read TGTGCCAGCAGACCACCTGCAGGGGGCGGGGGCGAGCAGTACTTC.